This TCR beta chain was sequenced during a study of blood T cells in healthy people across ages. Background on the study: Per two T cells, template switching captured roughly one barcoded beta molecule. Findings of the study overall: Since the PBMCs were unsorted, naive and antigen-experienced cells could not be conclusively compared. Long-lived donors carried more naive CD4+ cells and greater diversity than aged donors.

For the second PCR, which ran for 7 to 11 cycles, a sample-barcoded 5' primer and a J-beta primer mix were used. Each cDNA molecule was tagged by a template-switch adaptor that had 12 random nucleotides. TCRdb used MiXCR to reprocess the 5' RACE reads, holding one entry per CDR3 protein. The table has approximately 810,000 distinct CDR3 sequences, around 30% seen once; the top ten hold 17%. This clonotype was counted many times. The antigen remains unidentified. Per germline, CDR1 SGHVS and CDR2 FQNEAQ. The CDR3 is 16 amino acids. V lost 1 base and J lost 2; bases outside the gene matches: 5. The genes are TRBV7-8 and TRBJ2-5; TRBD2 matches 9 bases. The sequence derives from an elderly woman in good health. The source material was blood. The DNA for the CDR3 is TGTGCCAGCAGCTTAGGGGGCGGGGGGGAACAAGAGACCCAGTACTTC. Residues: CASSLGGGGEQETQYF.